The rows below give T cell receptor beta chains drawn from one sample of a study of cytomegalovirus exposure and HLA in healthy donors. The repertoire was sequenced with immunoSEQ multiplex PCR; TCRdb's copy has only in-frame clones and lacks some. The sample consists of 220,000 or so clones, 80% to 85% of them appearing once. What was sequenced was PBMCs. Receptors were obtained from a woman aged 30 to 39 in good health and CMV-seropositive. Both conserved end residues are part of each CDR3. A D gene is named only where the DNA matches it firmly. Part of the rows lack a size; the others show once, few, many or a class for expanded clones.

j_call	v_call	d_call	clone_size	cdr3_nt	cdr3_aa
TRBJ2-2	TRBV7-6	NA	few	TGTGCCAGCAGCTTCGGGTCTAACACCGGGGAGCTGTTTTTT	CASSFGSNTGELFF
TRBJ1-1	TRBV5-1	NA	NA	TGCGCCAGCAGTCTGTTGGGCCCGAACACTGAAGCTTTCTTT	CASSLLGPNTEAFF
TRBJ2-2	TRBV10-1	NA	few	TGCGCCAGCAGTCCGGGGCAGTCCGGGGAGCTGTTTTTT	CASSPGQSGELFF
TRBJ2-7	TRBV27	TRBD2	NA	TGTGCCAGCAGTCCTGAGCGGGAGTTAGTGAAAGGAGTACCCTACGAGCAGTACTTC	CASSPERELVKGVPYEQYF
TRBJ1-2	TRBV4-3	NA	NA	TGCGCCAGCAGCCAAGCATCACCGGTCTATGGCTACACCTTC	CASSQASPVYGYTF
TRBJ1-1	TRBV6-5	NA	NA	TGTGCCAGCAGTTACTCGGGTGAGAACACTGAAGCTTTCTTT	CASSYSGENTEAFF
TRBJ1-2	TRBV28	NA	NA	TGTGCCAGCAGTAATCCCTATGGCTACACCTTC	CASSNPYGYTF
TRBJ2-7	TRBV30	NA	few	TGTGCCTGGAGTGGGACTGGGGGCCTAGAGTACGAGCAGTACTTC	CAWSGTGGLEYEQYF
TRBJ1-2	TRBV5-1	NA	NA	TGCGCCAGCAGCTTGGGGGGGCTCGAGTATGGCTACACCTTC	CASSLGGLEYGYTF
TRBJ2-1	TRBV27	NA	NA	TGTGCCAGCAGCCCGTCACTGTTACTCGGGTACAATGAGCAGTTCTTC	CASSPSLLLGYNEQFF
TRBJ2-1	TRBV6-1	NA	NA	TGTGCCAGCAGTGAAGTCCAGAGCTCCTACAATGAGCAGTTCTTC	CASSEVQSSYNEQFF